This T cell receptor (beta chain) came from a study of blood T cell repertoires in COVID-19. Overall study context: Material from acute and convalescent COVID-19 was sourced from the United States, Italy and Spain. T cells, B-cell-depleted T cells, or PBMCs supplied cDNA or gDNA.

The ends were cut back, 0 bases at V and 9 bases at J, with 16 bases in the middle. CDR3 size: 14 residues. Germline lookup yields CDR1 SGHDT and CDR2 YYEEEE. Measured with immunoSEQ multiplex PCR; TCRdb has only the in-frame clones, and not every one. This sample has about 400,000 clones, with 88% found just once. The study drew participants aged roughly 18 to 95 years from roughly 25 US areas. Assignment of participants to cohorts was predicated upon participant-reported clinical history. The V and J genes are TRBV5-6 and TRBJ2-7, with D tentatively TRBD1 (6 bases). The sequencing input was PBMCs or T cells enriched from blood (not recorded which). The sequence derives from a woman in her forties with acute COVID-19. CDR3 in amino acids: CASSLDRETWGQYF. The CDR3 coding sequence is TGTGCCAGCAGCTTGGACAGGGAAACGTGGGGGCAGTACTTC.